A selection of T cell receptor beta chains follows, all from one sample in a study of identical twins. TCRdb used MiXCR to reprocess the 5' RACE reads, holding one entry per CDR3 protein. The repertoire holds around 1.7 million distinct CDR3 sequences, with more than 30% as singletons. Material: cord blood. These receptors were collected from a newborn girl in good health. CDR3s include the opening cysteine and the closing phenylalanine or tryptophan. The D gene is left open where the match is weak. Clone size, where shown, is once, few, many, or a class for clones that have expanded.

>TRBD1|TRBV20-1|-|TRBJ1-1
CSARRGQGVTEAFF
TGCAGTGCTCGCCGGGGACAGGGGGTAACTGAAGCTTTCTTT
>TRBD2|TRBV10-3|-|TRBJ2-3
CAISSGGAVADTQYF
TGTGCCATCAGTAGCGGGGGGGCCGTGGCAGATACGCAGTATTTT
>-|TRBV2|-|TRBJ2-2
CASSVRGNTGELFF
TGTGCCAGCAGTGTTCGCGGTAACACCGGGGAGCTGTTTTTT
>-|TRBV29-1|-|TRBJ1-1
CSVEGVVNTEAFF
TGCAGCGTCGAAGGGGTGGTGAACACTGAAGCTTTCTTT
>-|TRBV10-3|many|TRBJ2-3
CAISGTTDTQYF
TGTGCCATCAGTGGCACCACAGATACGCAGTATTTT
>-|TRBV5-5|few|TRBJ1-3
CASSSGSHSGNTIYF
TGTGCCAGCAGCTCCGGGAGCCACTCTGGAAACACCATATATTTT
>TRBD1|TRBV20-1|-|TRBJ1-1
CSARGQGASTEAFF
TGCAGTGCTAGGGGACAGGGGGCGAGCACTGAAGCTTTCTTT
>-|TRBV18|-|TRBJ1-2
CASSPENPAPYGYTF
TGTGCCAGCTCACCAGAGAATCCAGCGCCTTATGGCTACACCTTC
>TRBD2|TRBV11-2|few|TRBJ2-1
CASSSPTSGPYNEQFF
TGTGCCAGCAGTAGCCCGACTAGCGGCCCATACAATGAGCAGTTCTTC
>TRBD1|TRBV29-1|few|TRBJ2-1
CSVAPTGGYYNEQFF
TGCAGCGTTGCGCCCACAGGGGGCTACTACAATGAGCAGTTCTTC
>-|TRBV27|-|TRBJ2-3
CASSLFPMGGGTDTQYF
TGTGCCAGCAGTTTATTCCCCATGGGCGGGGGCACAGATACGCAGTATTTT
>TRBD2|TRBV10-3|-|TRBJ2-1
CAISESEVGRGGGNEQFF
TGTGCCATCAGTGAGTCGGAGGTGGGCCGGGGGGGCGGCAATGAGCAGTTCTTC
>-|TRBV24-1|few|TRBJ2-7
CATSDLRDTYEQYF
TGTGCCACCAGTGATTTGAGGGACACCTACGAGCAGTACTTC
>-|TRBV13|-|TRBJ2-3
CASSLRLPGADTQYF
TGTGCCAGCAGCTTGCGGCTACCAGGCGCAGATACGCAGTATTTT